These 3 T cell receptor beta chains were all obtained from the same sample, sequenced in a study of OX40 agonist ivuxolimab in advanced cancers. Clones were sequenced by immunoSEQ multiplex PCR, and TCRdb holds only the in-frame ones, with some missing. The sample has around 66,000 clones, roughly 80% seen once. The sequenced sample was CD4+ or CD8+ T cells sorted from blood, obtained in a trial of the OX40 agonist ivuxolimab. The receptors were gathered from an adult with an advanced solid tumor such as melanoma, head and neck, liver or kidney cancer.

The chain is built from TRBV2 and TRBJ1-1, with 9 positions matching TRBD1. CDR1 SNHLY and CDR2 FYNNEI come from the germline V gene. V was pared by 6 bases and J by 5 bases, with 16 bases of the junction left unmatched. CDR3 length: 17 amino acids. The DNA for the CDR3 is TGTGCCAGCAGAATAATAGGTCGGGACAGGGTTAAGACTGAAGCTTTCTTT. This encodes CASRIIGRDRVKTEAFF.

This chain connects TRBV11-3 to TRBJ2-5; D may be TRBD1 (6 bases). V gave up 1 base and J gave up 0 bases, with 12 bases separating them. The CDR3 is 16 amino acids. Germline CDR1 SGHNT, CDR2 YENEEA. CDR3 nucleotides: TGTGCCAGCAGCTTAGGTTCCGGACAGCACCAAGAGACCCAGTACTTC. Amino acids: CASSLGSGQHQETQYF.

This chain connects TRBV11-2 to TRBJ2-1; D perhaps matches TRBD2 (7 bases). Germline values: CDR1 SGHAT, CDR2 FQNNGV. The CDR3 is 15 amino acids. Trimming shortened V by 4 bases and J by 4 bases, and 14 bases separated the two germline ends. This chain's CDR3 is CASSSLGGLYNEQFF. The CDR3 nucleotides are TGTGCCAGCAGCTCCCTGGGGGGGCTTTACAATGAGCAGTTCTTC.